The 5 T cell receptor beta chains presented below share a single source sample, sequenced in a study of blood T cell repertoires in COVID-19. The table came from immunoSEQ multiplex PCR; TCRdb's copy has only in-frame clones and leaves some out. The sample yields 190,000 or so clones, approximately 90% seen once. Material for sequencing was PBMCs or T cells enriched from blood (not recorded which). These receptors all come from a man aged 18 to 30 with acute COVID-19.

The chain uses TRBV28 and TRBJ2-7; 8 bases align to TRBD1. The CDR3 length is 15 residues. Germline assignment: CDR1 MDHEN and CDR2 SYDVKM. V lost 5 bases to trimming and J lost 0 bases; unmatched junction nucleotides: 6. The CDR3 coding sequence is TGTGCCAGCAGTCCGGGACAGGTGTTCTCCTACGAGCAGTACTTC. Translated: CASSPGQVFSYEQYF.

The chain links TRBV6-5 to TRBJ1-2; D is unresolved. Germline assignment: CDR1 MNHEY and CDR2 SVGAGI. The CDR3 has 11 residues. The V end was cut by 2 bases, the J end by 8 bases, with 6 bases between. The CDR3 reads CASSYGGGYTF. The CDR3 DNA reads TGTGCCAGCAGTTACGGCGGGGGCTACACCTTC.

This clone was found a few times. This chain links TRBV6-5 with TRBJ1-5; the D gene is possibly TRBD1 (5 bases). In germline, CDR1 is MNHEY, CDR2 SVGAGI. V lost 0 bases, J lost 7 bases, and 16 bases lay in between. The CDR3 contains 16 residues. CDR3 residues: CASSYSTPGRGQPQHF. For the CDR3, the DNA is TGTGCCAGCAGTTACTCCACACCGGGGAGGGGACAGCCCCAGCATTTT.

The chain uses TRBV10-3 and TRBJ2-1; 7 nucleotides line up with TRBD2. With V trimmed by 6 bases and J by 5 bases, 7 bases remained unmatched. In germline, CDR1 is ENHRY, CDR2 SYGVKD. The CDR3 contains 14 residues. DNA for the CDR3: TGTGCCATCAGCCAAGCGGGAAGGGACAATGAGCAGTTCTTC. It translates to CAISQAGRDNEQFF.

This clone was seen only a few times. This sequence joins TRBV7-8 and TRBJ2-1; possibly TRBD1 for D (7 bases). Germline CDR1 is SGHVS and CDR2 is FQNEAQ. The CDR3 has 15 amino acids. Trimming stripped 7 bases from V and 4 bases from J, with 17 bases between. CDR3 sequence reads: CASNRGGGAYNEQFF. In DNA form, the CDR3 reads TGTGCCAGCAACCGAGGGGGCGGGGCTTACAATGAGCAGTTCTTC.